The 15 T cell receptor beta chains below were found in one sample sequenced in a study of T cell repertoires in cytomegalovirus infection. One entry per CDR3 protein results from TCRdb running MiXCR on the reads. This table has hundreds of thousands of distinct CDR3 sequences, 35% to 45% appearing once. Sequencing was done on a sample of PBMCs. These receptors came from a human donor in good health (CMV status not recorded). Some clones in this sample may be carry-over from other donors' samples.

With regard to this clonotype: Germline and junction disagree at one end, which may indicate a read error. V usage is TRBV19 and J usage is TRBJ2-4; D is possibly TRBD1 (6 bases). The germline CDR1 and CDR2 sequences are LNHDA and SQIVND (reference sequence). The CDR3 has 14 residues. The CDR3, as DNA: TGTGCCAGTAGTTCCCAGGACAGCAACAACATTCAATACTTC. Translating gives CASSSQDSNNIQYF.

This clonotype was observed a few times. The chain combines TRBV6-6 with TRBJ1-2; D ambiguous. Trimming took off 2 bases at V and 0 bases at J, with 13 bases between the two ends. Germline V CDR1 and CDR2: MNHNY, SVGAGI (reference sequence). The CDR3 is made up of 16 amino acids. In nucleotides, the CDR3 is TGTGCCAGCAGTTACCCGCCTATTTTAGCTAACTATGGCTACACCTTC. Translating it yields CASSYPPILANYGYTF.

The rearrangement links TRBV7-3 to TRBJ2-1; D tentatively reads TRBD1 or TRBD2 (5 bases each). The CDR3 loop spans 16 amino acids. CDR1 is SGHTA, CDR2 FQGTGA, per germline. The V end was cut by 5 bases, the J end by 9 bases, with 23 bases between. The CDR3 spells CASSPSPRAPGSEQFF. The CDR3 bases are TGTGCCAGCAGCCCTAGCCCTCGCGCCCCAGGGAGTGAGCAGTTCTTC.

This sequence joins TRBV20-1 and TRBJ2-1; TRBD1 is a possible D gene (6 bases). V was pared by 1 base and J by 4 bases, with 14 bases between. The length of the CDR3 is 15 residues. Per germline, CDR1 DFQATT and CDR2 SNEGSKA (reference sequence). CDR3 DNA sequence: TGCAGTGCTAGAGCAGACAGGTTGTCGTACAATGAGCAGTTCTTC. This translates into CSARADRLSYNEQFF.

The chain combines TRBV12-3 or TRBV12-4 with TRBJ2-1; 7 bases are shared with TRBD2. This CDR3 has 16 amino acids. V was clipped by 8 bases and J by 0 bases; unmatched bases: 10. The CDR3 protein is CASGTSAPSSYNEQFF. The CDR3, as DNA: TGTGCCAGCGGTACTAGCGCTCCGAGCTCCTACAATGAGCAGTTCTTC.

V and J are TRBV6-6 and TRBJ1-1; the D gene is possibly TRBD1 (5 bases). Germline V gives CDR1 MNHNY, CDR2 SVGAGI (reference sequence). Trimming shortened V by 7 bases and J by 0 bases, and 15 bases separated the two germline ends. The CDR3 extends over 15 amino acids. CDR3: CASIGRRGLNTEAFF. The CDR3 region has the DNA TGTGCCAGCATCGGACGCCGGGGCTTGAACACTGAAGCTTTCTTT.

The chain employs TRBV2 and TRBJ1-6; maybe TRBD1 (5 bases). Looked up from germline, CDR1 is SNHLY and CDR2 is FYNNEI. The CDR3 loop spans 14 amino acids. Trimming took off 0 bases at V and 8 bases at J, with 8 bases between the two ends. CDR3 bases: TGTGCCAGCAGTGAAGCGGGGCAGGATTCACCCCTCCACTTT. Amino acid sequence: CASSEAGQDSPLHF.

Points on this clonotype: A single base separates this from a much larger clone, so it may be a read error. The CDR3 protein is CASSLGVRTSGDREQYF. CDR3 in DNA: TGTGCCAGCAGCTTAGGTGTACGGACTAGTGGGGATCGGGAGCAGTACTTC. The J gene is TRBJ2-7, the V gene TRBV7-6; 7 bases match TRBD2. Germline V lookup: CDR1 SGHVS, CDR2 FNYEAQ. The CDR3 is 17 amino acids. J was trimmed by 7 bases and V by 1 base; bases with no gene match: 16.

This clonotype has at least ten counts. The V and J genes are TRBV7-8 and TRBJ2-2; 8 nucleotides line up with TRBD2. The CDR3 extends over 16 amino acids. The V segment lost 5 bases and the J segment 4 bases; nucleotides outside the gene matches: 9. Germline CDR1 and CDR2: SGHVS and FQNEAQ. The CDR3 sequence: CASSTWTSFGTGELFF. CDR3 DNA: TGTGCCAGCAGCACCTGGACTAGCTTTGGCACCGGGGAGCTGTTTTTT.

The CDR3 nucleotides read TGTGCCAGCAACCCCGGGGCTTATAGCAATCAGCCCCAGCATTTT. As protein: CASNPGAYSNQPQHF. The chain combines TRBV19 with TRBJ1-5, with D possibly TRBD1 on 5 matching bases. The germline gives CDR1 LNHDA, CDR2 SQIVND (reference sequence). The CDR3 totals 15 residues. The ends were cut back, 9 bases at V and 0 bases at J, with 15 bases in the middle.

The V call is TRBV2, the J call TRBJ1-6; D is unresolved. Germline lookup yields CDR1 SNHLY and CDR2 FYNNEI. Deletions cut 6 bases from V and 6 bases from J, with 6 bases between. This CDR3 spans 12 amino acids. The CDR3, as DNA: TGTGCCAGCAGAACCATTAATTCACCCCTCCACTTT. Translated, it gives CASRTINSPLHF.

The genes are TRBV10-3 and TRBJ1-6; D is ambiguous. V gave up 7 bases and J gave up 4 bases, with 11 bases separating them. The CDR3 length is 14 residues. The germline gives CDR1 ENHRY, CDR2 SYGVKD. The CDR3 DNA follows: TGTGCCATCATTGTGGCCGCATATAATTCACCCCTCCACTTT. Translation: CAIIVAAYNSPLHF.

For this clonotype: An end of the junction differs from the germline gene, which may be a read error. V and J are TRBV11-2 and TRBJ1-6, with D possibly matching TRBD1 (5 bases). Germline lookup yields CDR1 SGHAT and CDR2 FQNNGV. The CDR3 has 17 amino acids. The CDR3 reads CASSAWDGSSYNSPLQF. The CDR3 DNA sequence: TGTGCCAGCAGCGCCTGGGACGGCAGCTCCTATAATTCACCCCTCCAATTT.

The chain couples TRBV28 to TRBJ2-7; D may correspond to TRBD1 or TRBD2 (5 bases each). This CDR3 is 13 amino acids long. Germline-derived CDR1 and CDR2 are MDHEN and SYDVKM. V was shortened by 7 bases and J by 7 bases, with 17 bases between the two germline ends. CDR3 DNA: TGTGCCAGCACCGGACAAATTACGGGAGAGCAGTACTTC. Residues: CASTGQITGEQYF.

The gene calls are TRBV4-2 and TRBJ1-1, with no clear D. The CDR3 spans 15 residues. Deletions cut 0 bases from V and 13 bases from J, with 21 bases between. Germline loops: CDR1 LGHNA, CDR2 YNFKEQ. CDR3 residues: CASSQEAAVSVLDFF. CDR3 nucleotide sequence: TGTGCCAGCAGCCAAGAGGCCGCCGTAAGTGTTCTAGATTTCTTT.